The entry below describes one TCR beta chain. This clonotype was seen repeatedly, ten times or more. There is no known antigen for this receptor. Within one base of it there is no much larger clone, and no base qualities were kept. These data belong to a study of T-cell reconstitution after alpha-beta-depleted transplantation in children listed by TCRdb under 2016. The study in broad terms: Using TCR repertoire profiling, the study quantitatively followed how T-cell immune reconstitution unfolded in children after TCRalphabeta/CD19-depleted allogeneic hematopoietic cell transplantation. The study at large found these results: In some patients, high TCRbeta diversity at day 60 was attributed to recipient T cells and intrathymic progenitors that had survived conditioning. Hyperexpanded clone frequencies declined over subsequent months; after one year, T-cell counts and TCRbeta diversity were mostly attributed to newly produced T cells. The apparently early recovery of alphabetaT-cell counts about two months after transplant reportedly depended on only several hundred rapidly expanded clones that came from non-depleted graft cells.

The library was obtained by PCR. Sequenced on an Illumina HiSeq 2500. TCR library preparation used molecular barcoding, with unique molecular identifiers applied to normalize quantification of the TCRbeta repertoire. TCRdb reanalyzed the raw reads on its own, using fastp at Q25 for trimming and MiXCR for clone calling, and kept in-frame beta chains. Under each unique CDR3 protein, matching rows form one entry showing the most common genes and DNA. This sample comprises 110,000 or so distinct CDR3 sequences, 5.5% to 7% of them detected only once. The leading ten clones occupy approximately 23% of the sample. V and J are trimmed by 9 bases and 2 bases, and the gene matches miss 1 base of the junction. From its cysteine to its phenylalanine, the CDR3 spans 12 amino acids. Only the CDR3 DNA stays, 36 bases, in frame from base 1. The germline V gene specifies KGHDR as CDR1 and SFDVKD as CDR2. In the paper's terms, the treatment or condition label means: allogeneic hematopoietic cell transplantation with graft depleted of TCRalphabeta T cells and CD19 B cells. The transplant recipients were children given TCRalphabeta/CD19-depleted allogeneic hematopoietic cell grafts.

The sample was PBMCs, mostly from graft donor cells, taken 360 days after TCRalphabeta/CD19-depleted stem cell transplant. The chain links TRBV24-1 with TRBJ2-7; 9 bases in the junction line up with TRBD1. The TCR sequence derives from a male patient under 10 years old who had a stem cell transplant for acute lymphoblastic leukemia, so the T cells may come from the graft donor. The nucleotides are TGTGCCACCGGGACAGGGCCCTACGAGCAGTACTTC. This yields the protein CATGTGPYEQYF.